A selection of T cell receptor beta chains follows, all from one sample in a study of post-analysis software for immune sequencing data. Each CDR3 protein gets one entry after TCRdb re-called the PCR reads with MiXCR. The data hold around 180,000 distinct CDR3 sequences, with 30% observed a single time. Source material: blood. Receptors originate from a girl aged 10-17 years with multiple sclerosis. CDR3s include the opening cysteine and the closing phenylalanine or tryptophan. Fields, in order: clone size, CDR3 length, J gene, V gene, D gene, CDR3 protein, CDR3 DNA. D genes are given only for firm matches. The size field is filled for only some rows; it gives once, few, many or a size class.

size: -; length: 14; J: TRBJ1-4; V: TRBV12-3/TRBV12-4; D: -; CDR3: CASSPRGVPEKLFF; DNA: TGTGCCAGCAGCCCCAGGGGAGTCCCTGAAAAACTGTTTTTT
size: many; length: 12; J: TRBJ1-1; V: TRBV29-1; D: TRBD1; CDR3: CSVAEGNRGAFF; DNA: TGCAGCGTTGCGGAGGGGAACAGGGGAGCTTTCTTT
size: many; length: 15; J: TRBJ2-7; V: TRBV10-2; D: -; CDR3: CASSDEWRGTYEQYF; DNA: TGCGCCAGCAGTGATGAGTGGCGGGGAACCTACGAGCAGTACTTC
size: many; length: 15; J: TRBJ2-5; V: TRBV4-2; D: -; CDR3: CASSSTTRTIKTQYF; DNA: TGTGCCAGCAGCTCCACGACGAGGACTATAAAGACCCAGTACTTC
size: many; length: 18; J: TRBJ2-1; V: TRBV12-3/TRBV12-4; D: TRBD2; CDR3: CASSLDGVAGGAGNEQFF; DNA: TGTGCCAGCAGTTTAGATGGCGTGGCCGGGGGAGCGGGAAATGAGCAGTTCTTC
size: many; length: 13; J: TRBJ2-5; V: TRBV15; D: TRBD2; CDR3: CATSNSLGGEQYF; DNA: TGTGCCACCAGCAACTCCTTGGGGGGGGAGCAGTACTTC
size: many; length: 15; J: TRBJ2-3; V: TRBV6-5; D: TRBD2; CDR3: CASSYGREFTDTQYF; DNA: TGTGCCAGCAGTTACGGGCGGGAGTTCACAGATACGCAGTATTTT
size: many; length: 11; J: TRBJ2-5; V: TRBV20-1; D: -; CDR3: CSARTEVTQYF; DNA: TGCAGTGCTCGGACAGAGGTGACCCAGTACTTC
size: -; length: 17; J: TRBJ1-1; V: TRBV12-3/TRBV12-4; D: -; CDR3: CASSLEGGFQGSSVTFF; DNA: TGTGCCAGCAGTTTAGAGGGGGGGTTTCAGGGGTCGAGTGTTACTTTCTTT
size: many; length: 13; J: TRBJ1-2; V: TRBV3-1; D: -; CDR3: CASSQDPLYGYTF; DNA: TGTGCCAGCAGCCAAGATCCCCTTTATGGCTACACCTTC
size: many; length: 15; J: TRBJ1-6; V: TRBV10-3; D: -; CDR3: CAISEITGKDSPLHF; DNA: TGTGCCATCAGCGAGATAACAGGGAAGGATTCACCCCTCCACTTT
size: many; length: 14; J: TRBJ2-5; V: TRBV18; D: -; CDR3: CASSYSGKQETQYF; DNA: TGTGCCAGCTCTTACTCAGGGAAGCAAGAGACCCAGTACTTC
size: few; length: 13; J: TRBJ2-2; V: TRBV6-4; D: TRBD2; CDR3: CASSRLAAGELFF; DNA: TGTGCCAGCAGTCGACTAGCGGCCGGGGAGCTGTTTTTT
size: -; length: 14; J: TRBJ2-1; V: TRBV30; D: -; CDR3: CAWSTKGSYNEQFF; DNA: TGTGCCTGGAGCACTAAGGGCTCCTACAATGAGCAGTTCTTC
size: many; length: 13; J: TRBJ2-5; V: TRBV12-3/TRBV12-4; D: -; CDR3: CASGPSSLLAQYF; DNA: TGTGCCAGCGGTCCGTCTAGCCTCTTGGCCCAGTACTTC
size: -; length: 17; J: TRBJ2-2; V: TRBV6-2/TRBV6-3; D: TRBD2; CDR3: CASTLLAGEANTGELFF; DNA: TGTGCCAGCACACTACTAGCGGGGGAGGCGAACACCGGGGAGCTGTTTTTT
size: many; length: 11; J: TRBJ2-1; V: TRBV10-2; D: -; CDR3: CATTIGREQFF; DNA: TGCGCCACCACAATTGGTCGTGAGCAGTTCTTC
size: -; length: 14; J: TRBJ2-5; V: TRBV5-1; D: TRBD2; CDR3: CASSMGLAEETRYF; DNA: TGCGCCAGCAGCATGGGACTAGCGGAAGAGACCCGGTACTTC
size: -; length: 15; J: TRBJ1-5; V: TRBV4-1; D: -; CDR3: CASSRMAGSNQPQHF; DNA: TGCGCCAGCAGTAGAATGGCGGGGAGCAATCAGCCCCAGCATTTT
size: -; length: 14; J: TRBJ2-6; V: TRBV20-1; D: -; CDR3: CSAVRSSGANVLTF; DNA: TGCAGTGCTGTCAGGAGCTCTGGGGCCAACGTCCTGACTTTC
size: few; length: 12; J: TRBJ1-1; V: TRBV6-2/TRBV6-3; D: -; CDR3: CASSPVGTEAFF; DNA: TGTGCCAGCAGTCCCGTGGGCACTGAAGCTTTCTTT
size: few; length: 12; J: TRBJ2-3; V: TRBV19; D: -; CDR3: CASSHGADTQYF; DNA: TGTGCCAGTAGTCATGGGGCAGATACGCAGTATTTT
size: -; length: 12; J: TRBJ1-1; V: TRBV18; D: -; CDR3: CASSTGMAEAFF; DNA: TGTGCCAGCTCAACAGGGATGGCTGAAGCTTTCTTT
size: many; length: 17; J: TRBJ2-3; V: TRBV6-5; D: TRBD2; CDR3: CASSYSSGLASPDTQYF; DNA: TGTGCCAGCAGTTACTCTTCGGGACTAGCGAGTCCAGATACGCAGTATTTT
size: -; length: 15; J: TRBJ2-3; V: TRBV18; D: TRBD1; CDR3: CASSPRGQGTDTQYF; DNA: TGTGCCAGCTCACCTAGGGGACAGGGTACAGATACGCAGTATTTT
size: -; length: 14; J: TRBJ2-5; V: TRBV11-2; D: -; CDR3: CASSQAGLTYEQYF; DNA: TGTGCCAGCAGCCAAGCGGGTCTCACCTACGAGCAATACTTC
size: -; length: 16; J: TRBJ2-6; V: TRBV7-6; D: -; CDR3: CASSADAVSGANVLTF; DNA: TGTGCCAGCAGCGCGGACGCGGTCTCTGGGGCCAACGTCCTGACTTTC
size: many; length: 14; J: TRBJ2-5; V: TRBV7-9; D: -; CDR3: CASSSGLIEETQYF; DNA: TGTGCCAGCAGTTCCGGCCTAATCGAAGAGACCCAGTACTTC
size: many; length: 12; J: TRBJ2-1; V: TRBV5-1; D: -; CDR3: CATTGASNEQFF; DNA: TGCGCCACCACGGGGGCATCCAATGAGCAGTTCTTC